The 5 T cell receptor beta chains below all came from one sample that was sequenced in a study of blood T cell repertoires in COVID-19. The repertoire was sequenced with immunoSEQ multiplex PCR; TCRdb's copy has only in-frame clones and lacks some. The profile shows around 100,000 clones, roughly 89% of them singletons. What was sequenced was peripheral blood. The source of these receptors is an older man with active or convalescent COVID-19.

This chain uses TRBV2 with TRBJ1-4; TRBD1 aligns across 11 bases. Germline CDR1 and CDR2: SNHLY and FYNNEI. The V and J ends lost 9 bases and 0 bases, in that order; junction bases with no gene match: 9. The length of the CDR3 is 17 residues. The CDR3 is CASPMDRGLPTNEKLFF. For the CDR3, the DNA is TGTGCCAGTCCTATGGACAGGGGGCTACCAACTAATGAAAAACTGTTTTTT.

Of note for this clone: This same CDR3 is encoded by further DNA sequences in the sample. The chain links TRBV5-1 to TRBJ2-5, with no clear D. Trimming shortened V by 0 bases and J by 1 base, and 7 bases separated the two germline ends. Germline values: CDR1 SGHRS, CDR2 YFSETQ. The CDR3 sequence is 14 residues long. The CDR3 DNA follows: TGCGCCAGCAGCTTGGGAGGCTCCCAAGAGACCCAGTACTTC. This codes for CASSLGGSQETQYF.

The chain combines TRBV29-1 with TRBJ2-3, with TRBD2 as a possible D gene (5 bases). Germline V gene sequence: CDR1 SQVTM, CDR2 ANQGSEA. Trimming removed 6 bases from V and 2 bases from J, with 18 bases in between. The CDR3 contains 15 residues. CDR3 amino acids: CSVSRAGAFTDTQYF. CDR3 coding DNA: TGCAGCGTCTCTAGGGCGGGCGCTTTCACAGATACGCAGTATTTT.

The CDR3 is CASTPRGLLQGAKINYGYTF. CDR3 in DNA: TGTGCCAGCACCCCAAGGGGGCTATTACAGGGGGCCAAGATCAACTATGGCTACACCTTC. This chain connects TRBV21-1 to TRBJ1-2; the table's D call of TRBD1 was not tested on the DNA. TRBV21-1 is reported as a pseudogene. The CDR3 extends over 20 amino acids.

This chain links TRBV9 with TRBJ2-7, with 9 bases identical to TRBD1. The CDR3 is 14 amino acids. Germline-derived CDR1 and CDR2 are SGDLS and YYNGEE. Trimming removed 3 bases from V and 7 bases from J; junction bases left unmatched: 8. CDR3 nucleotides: TGTGCCAGCAGCGCCGGGACAGGGTCGAGAGAGCAGTACTTC. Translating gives CASSAGTGSREQYF.